This T cell receptor (beta chain) was captured in a study of breast tumors, draining lymph nodes, adjacent tissues. TCRdb redid the calling of the multiplex PCR reads with MiXCR, one entry per CDR3 protein. The repertoire holds approximately 190,000 distinct CDR3 sequences, 30% to 40% seen once, with over 4% in the top ten. Study-wide results and caveats: Tumor and nontumor repertoires were significantly more similar in luminal-like than in basal-like breast cancer. Data fit most tumor T cells coming from lymph node, expanding in tumor.

Axillary draining lymph nodes of breast cancer patients supplied the node samples. This clonotype was recorded once. Its antigen is currently unknown. This may be a read error: a much more frequent sequence differs by one nucleotide. The CDR3 sequence is 15 residues long. Germline V lookup: CDR1 SGHNT, CDR2 YENEEA. The clonotype originates from a female donor with breast cancer. Some clones in this sample may be carry-over from other donors' samples. This chain uses TRBV11-3 with TRBJ2-1; the match to TRBD2 covers 12 bases. The sample taken for sequencing was axillary lymph node tissue. CDR3 sequence (DNA): TGTGCCGGCAGCATGACTAGCGGGAGTGTCAATGAGCAGTTCTTC. This translates into CAGSMTSGSVNEQFF.